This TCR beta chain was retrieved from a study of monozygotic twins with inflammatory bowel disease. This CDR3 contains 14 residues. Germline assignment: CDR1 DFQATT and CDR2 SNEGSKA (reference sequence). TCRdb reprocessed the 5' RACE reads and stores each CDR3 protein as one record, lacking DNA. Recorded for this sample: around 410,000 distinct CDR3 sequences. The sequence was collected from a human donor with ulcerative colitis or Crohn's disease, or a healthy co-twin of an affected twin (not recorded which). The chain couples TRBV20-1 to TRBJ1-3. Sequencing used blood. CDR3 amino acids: CSARDGDSGNTIYF.